Below are 18 T cell receptor beta chains sequenced from a single sample in a study of blood T cells in healthy people across ages. Next came a second PCR, run for about 7 to 11 cycles, which used a sample-barcoded 5' primer along with a J-beta primer mix. TCRdb re-derived calls from the 5' RACE reads in MiXCR, one entry per CDR3 protein. Found here are about 930,000 distinct CDR3 sequences, about 29% of them singletons; the top ten hold about a tenth. This same sample was also part of a study on T cells of mothers and their children.

Sequenced input: blood. The receptors stem from a woman aged 35 to 49 in good health.

A remark on this clonotype: A much larger clonotype is one base distant, so this may be a read error. V usage is TRBV7-9 and J usage is TRBJ2-1; 8 nucleotides align to TRBD1. CDR1 and CDR2 (germline): SEHNR, FQNEAQ (reference sequence). The CDR3 has 15 amino acids. Trimming at V came to 1 base and at J to 3 bases, leaving 2 bases not matched to a gene. DNA of the CDR3: TGTGCCAGCAGCTTAGACGGGACAGGCTACAATGAGCAGTTCTTC. Residues: CASSLDGTGYNEQFF.

This clonotype was recorded once. This rearrangement joins TRBV28 to TRBJ2-3; no clear D. The germline V and J ends were trimmed by 5 bases and 1 base, with 10 bases remaining between them. This CDR3 is built from 14 residues. Germline V gives CDR1 MDHEN, CDR2 SYDVKM. In nucleotides, the CDR3 is TGTGCCAGCAGTCAAAATTACCGCACAGATACGCAGTATTTT. Translated: CASSQNYRTDTQYF.

This sequence joins TRBV9 and TRBJ1-1; 7 nucleotides align to TRBD1. V shed 4 bases and J 2 bases; nucleotides not matched to a gene: 8. The CDR3 is 15 residues long. The V gene's germline CDR1 is SGDLS and CDR2 YYNGEE. The CDR3 nucleotides are TGTGCCAGCAGCACCCGGGACAGTGCTAACACTGAAGCTTTCTTT. Its translation: CASSTRDSANTEAFF.

This chain uses TRBV12-3 or TRBV12-4 with TRBJ2-7; D is perhaps TRBD1 (5 bases). This CDR3 spans 16 amino acids. Between the trimmed V and J ends, which lost 1 base and 0 bases, there was a span of 13 bases. The CDR3 loop reads CASSLGAGPSSYEQYF. CDR3 bases: TGTGCCAGCAGTTTAGGGGCAGGGCCTAGCTCCTACGAGCAGTACTTC.

Comment on this clonotype: The junction departs from germline at one end; a sequencing error may be responsible. The chain has TRBV28 and TRBJ1-1; a possible D gene is TRBD1 (6 bases). Germline V lookup: CDR1 MDHEN, CDR2 SYDVKM. The CDR3 totals 14 residues. CDR3 nucleotides: TGTACCAGCAGTTCCTCAGGGGAGGTCACTGAAGCTTTCTTT. It is translated as CTSSSSGEVTEAFF.

This clonotype was seen a few times. The chain carries TRBV7-2 and TRBJ1-2, with 7 bases matching TRBD1. V shed 4 bases and J 5 bases; nucleotides not matched to a gene: 16. This CDR3 has 17 amino acids. The germline V gene has CDR1 SGHTA and CDR2 FQGNSA. CDR3 bases: TGTGCCAGCAGCTCAAATACCCAAAGGGGGCAACCATATGGCTACACCTTC. Its protein is CASSSNTQRGQPYGYTF.

V gene TRBV7-2 combines with J gene TRBJ2-3; 14 bases fit TRBD2. Germline trimming cut 4 bases from V and 6 bases from J; bases unmatched to any gene: 12. Germline V CDR1 and CDR2: SGHTA, FQGNSA. CDR3 length: 18 residues. The chain's CDR3 is CASSWTSGGSPYMDTQYF. In DNA form, the CDR3 reads TGTGCCAGCAGCTGGACTAGCGGGGGGTCCCCCTATATGGATACGCAGTATTTT.

The chain joins TRBV6-1 to TRBJ2-1, with 8 bases fitting TRBD2. The length of the CDR3 is 17 residues. Losses at the gene ends were 1 base for V and 8 bases for J; bases not matched to a gene: 13. Germline CDR1 is MNHNS and CDR2 is SASEGT. CDR3 protein: CASSEDPPGLDGDEQFF. CDR3 bases: TGTGCCAGCAGTGAAGACCCTCCGGGACTAGATGGCGATGAGCAGTTCTTC.

This clonotype was counted at least ten times. V is TRBV4-3 and J is TRBJ2-5; TRBD1 matches 9 bases. This CDR3 spans 19 amino acids. V gave up 2 bases and J gave up 2 bases; unmatched junction bases: 15. CDR1 is LGHNA, CDR2 YSLEER, per germline. CDR3: CASSQSTSGTGFEQETQYF. The CDR3 DNA reads as TGCGCCAGCAGCCAATCCACCTCCGGGACAGGGTTTGAGCAAGAGACCCAGTACTTC.

The chain recombines TRBV28 with TRBJ1-1, with D possibly being TRBD1 (5 bases). Trimming pared 5 bases from V and 3 bases from J, leaving 16 bases between. The CDR3 runs 15 residues. CDR1 and CDR2 from the germline V gene are MDHEN and SYDVKM. In nucleotides, the CDR3 is TGTGCCAGCAGTCCGAACGACAGAGTATACACTGAAGCTTTCTTT. Amino acids: CASSPNDRVYTEAFF. Complete variable domain (other parts from reference TRBV28 and TRBJ1-1): DVKVTQSSRYLVKRTGEKVFLECVQDMDHENMFWYRQDPGLGLRLIYFSYDVKMKEKGDIPEGYSVSREKKERFSLILESASTNQTSMYLCASSPNDRVYTEAFFGQGTRLTVV.

Only a few counts were recorded for this clonotype. V usage is TRBV4-1 and J usage is TRBJ2-7; perhaps TRBD1 as D (6 bases). The V end was cut by 0 bases, the J end by 1 base, with 16 bases between. From germline, CDR1 is MGHRA and CDR2 YSYEKL. CDR3 length equals 17 residues. DNA for the CDR3: TGCGCCAGCAGCCAAGATCTACAGGGCAGACCGTCCTACGAGCAGTACTTC. It is translated as CASSQDLQGRPSYEQYF.

This clonotype was detected only a few times. The V and J genes are TRBV7-2 and TRBJ1-2; 7 bases align to TRBD1. Per germline, CDR1 SGHTA and CDR2 FQGNSA. This CDR3 is built from 18 residues. V gave up 6 bases and J gave up 3 bases; unmatched junction bases: 19. Written as DNA, the CDR3 is TGTGCCAGCAGACACGGGACAGCCAATCTACCCCAATACTATGGCTACACCTTC. Translation: CASRHGTANLPQYYGYTF. Using reference TRBV7-2 and TRBJ1-2 for the parts outside the CDR3, the full variable domain is GAGVSQSPSNKVTEKGKDVELRCDPISGHTALYWYRQSLGQGLEFLIYFQGNSAPDKSGLPSDRFSAERTGGSVSTLTIQRTQQEDSAVYLCASRHGTANLPQYYGYTFGSGTRLTVV.

This clonotype was observed a few times. This chain connects TRBV15 to TRBJ2-5; tentatively, D is TRBD1 (5 bases). Trimming left V 1 base short and J 1 base short, with 10 bases between. Germline CDR1 LNHNV, CDR2 YYDKDF (reference sequence). This CDR3 is built from 15 residues. CDR3 protein: CATSRGSGLQETQYF. Written as DNA, the CDR3 is TGTGCCACCAGCAGAGGTTCAGGGCTCCAAGAGACCCAGTACTTC.

This clonotype was found a few times. The CDR3 nucleotides read TGTGCCAGCAGTTTATGGGCCGCGGGCTACAATGAGCAGTTCTTC. It encodes CASSLWAAGYNEQFF. V and J are TRBV27 and TRBJ2-1; possibly TRBD2 for D (5 bases). V shed 1 base and J shed 3 bases, with 10 bases lying between them. In germline, CDR1 is MNHEY, CDR2 SMNVEV (reference sequence). The CDR3 has 15 residues.

The chain is built from TRBV11-2 and TRBJ2-1; D could derive from TRBD1 or TRBD2 (5 bases each). From germline, CDR1 is SGHAT and CDR2 FQNNGV. V was clipped by 3 bases and J by 8 bases, with 11 bases between them. This CDR3 region has 13 residues. CDR3 in amino acids: CASSFLQGDEQFF. CDR3 DNA sequence: TGTGCCAGCAGCTTTTTGCAGGGAGATGAGCAGTTCTTC.

The chain couples TRBV28 to TRBJ2-3; the match to TRBD1 covers 12 bases. J lost 5 bases, V lost 5 bases, and 8 bases had no gene match. Germline values: CDR1 MDHEN, CDR2 SYDVKM. CDR3 length equals 16 residues. The CDR3 bases are TGTGCCAGCAGTAGTTGGGGACAGGGGGCGGAAGATACGCAGTATTTT. Encoded protein: CASSSWGQGAEDTQYF.

The rearrangement links TRBV2 to TRBJ2-3; D is perhaps TRBD2 (5 bases). V was shortened by 6 bases and J by 3 bases, with 16 bases between the two germline ends. The germline CDR1 and CDR2 sequences are SNHLY and FYNNEI. This CDR3 is 15 amino acids long. The CDR3 coding sequence is TGTGCCAGCAGCGGGGTTCAGCTGGGGACAGATACGCAGTATTTT. This gives the protein CASSGVQLGTDTQYF. Combining the CDR3 with reference TRBV2 and TRBJ2-3 gives the whole variable domain EPEVTQTPSHQVTQMGQEVILRCVPISNHLYFYWYRQILGQKVEFLVSFYNNEISEKSEIFDDQFSVERPDGSNFTLKIRSTKLEDSAMYFCASSGVQLGTDTQYFGPGTRLTVL.

This clonotype was found many times. The rearrangement joins TRBV21-1 to TRBJ2-6. TRBV21-1 is assigned pseudogene status. CDR3 size: 17 residues. The CDR3 spells CASSKAPGRSGANVLTF. CDR3 bases: TGTGCCAGCAGCAAAGCGCCCGGGAGGTCTGGGGCCAACGTCCTGACTTTC.